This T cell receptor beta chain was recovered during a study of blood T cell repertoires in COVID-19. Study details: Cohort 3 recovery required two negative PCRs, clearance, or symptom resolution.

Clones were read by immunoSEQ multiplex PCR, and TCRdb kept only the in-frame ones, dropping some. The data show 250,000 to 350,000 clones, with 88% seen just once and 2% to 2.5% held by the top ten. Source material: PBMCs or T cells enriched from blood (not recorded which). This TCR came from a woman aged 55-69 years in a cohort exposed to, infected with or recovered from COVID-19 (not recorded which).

CDR3 bases: TGTGCCAGCAGATCGGACAGGGGAAGAGCTTTCTTT. It specifies CASRSDRGRAFF. The chain links TRBV2 to TRBJ1-1, with 9 bases identical to TRBD1. V trimming: 6 bases; J trimming: 10 bases; junction bases outside the gene matches: 6. The CDR3 has 12 amino acids. Germline CDR1 is SNHLY and CDR2 is FYNNEI.